One and the same sample provided the 23 T cell receptor beta chains below, sequenced in a study of early T cells in non-severe SARS-CoV-2 infection. MiXCR, run by TCRdb on the 5' RACE reads, gives a single entry per CDR3 protein. The sample has about 60,000 distinct CDR3 sequences, roughly 9.1% seen once; the top ten hold roughly 3.2%. Sequenced: whole blood. The receptors shown here come from an adult who was a healthcare worker with PCR-confirmed SARS-CoV-2 infection or an uninfected control (not recorded which).

The chain joins TRBV27 to TRBJ1-6; 7 positions match TRBD1. V gave up 7 bases and J gave up 7 bases; unmatched junction bases: 10. The germline V gene encodes CDR1 MNHEY and CDR2 SMNVEV (reference sequence). This CDR3 is 15 amino acids long. The CDR3 sequence is CASTKGDRGNSPLHF. The CDR3 DNA follows: TGTGCCAGCACAAAGGGGGACAGAGGAAATTCACCCCTCCACTTT.

This clonotype was seen repeatedly, ten times or more. V usage is TRBV20-1 and J usage is TRBJ1-1, with D perhaps matching TRBD1 (5 bases). Germline loops: CDR1 DFQATT, CDR2 SNEGSKA (reference sequence). The CDR3 loop spans 14 amino acids. Deletions cut 5 bases from V and 2 bases from J, with 15 bases between. The CDR3 reads CSAPRRTSNTEAFF. In DNA, the CDR3 is TGCAGTGCTCCCCGCCGGACATCTAACACTGAAGCTTTCTTT.

J is TRBJ2-1 and V is TRBV4-1; TRBD2 might be the D (5 bases). Germline CDR1 is MGHRA and CDR2 is YSYEKL. The CDR3 runs to 16 residues. Trimming removed 0 bases from V and 0 bases from J, with 9 bases in between. This CDR3 reads CASSQEERHSYNEQFF. The DNA for the CDR3 is TGCGCCAGCAGCCAAGAAGAGCGGCACTCCTACAATGAGCAGTTCTTC.

The table lists this clonotype with a few counts. The rearrangement uses TRBV20-1 and TRBJ2-5, with D uncertain. This CDR3 contains 15 residues. Deletions cut 0 bases from V and 0 bases from J, with 11 bases between. CDR1 is DFQATT, CDR2 SNEGSKA, per germline (reference sequence). In DNA, the CDR3 is TGCAGTGCTAGAGATTCACGCGACTACCAAGAGACCCAGTACTTC. Its translation: CSARDSRDYQETQYF.

This clonotype was seen more than once but under ten times. The J gene is TRBJ2-1, the V gene TRBV10-3, with 13 bases lining up with TRBD2. The germline V gene encodes CDR1 ENHRY and CDR2 SYGVKD. With V trimmed by 4 bases and J by 4 bases, 1 base remained unmatched. CDR3 length: 15 residues. CDR3 sequence: CAISGTSGRYNEQFF. CDR3 in DNA: TGTGCCATCAGTGGGACTAGCGGGAGATACAATGAGCAGTTCTTC.

The chain is built from TRBV20-1 and TRBJ2-5; 12 positions match TRBD2. Germline trimming cut 6 bases from V and 7 bases from J; bases unmatched to any gene: 9. The CDR3 totals 14 residues. CDR1 is DFQATT, CDR2 SNEGSKA, per germline (reference sequence). DNA of the CDR3: TGCAGTGCCCCACTAGCGGGAGGCCCTGGGACCCAGTACTTC. This translates into CSAPLAGGPGTQYF.

The sample holds many counts of this clonotype. The rearrangement links TRBV7-9 to TRBJ1-1; the match to TRBD1 covers 9 bases. From germline, CDR1 is SEHNR and CDR2 FQNEAQ (reference sequence). With 0 bases clipped from V and 1 base from J, the junction kept 6 bases outside the gene matches. The CDR3 runs 17 residues. CDR3 sequence: CASSLAWTGVRNTEAFF. The CDR3 region has the DNA TGTGCCAGCAGCTTAGCCTGGACAGGGGTAAGGAACACTGAAGCTTTCTTT. The entire variable domain, with the rest obtained from reference TRBV7-9 and TRBJ1-1, is as follows: DTGVSQNPRHKITKRGQNVTFRCDPISEHNRLYWYRQTLGQGPEFLTYFQNEAQLEKSRLLSDRFSAERPKGSFSTLEIQRTEQGDSAMYLCASSLAWTGVRNTEAFFGQGTRLTVV.

This clonotype was detected many times. The genes are TRBV7-8 and TRBJ1-5; 12 bases line up with TRBD1. CDR3 length equals 17 residues. From germline, CDR1 is SGHVS and CDR2 FQNEAQ. With 6 bases clipped from V and 2 bases from J, the junction kept 8 bases outside the gene matches. The CDR3, as DNA: TGTGCCAGCAGAGCGGGACAGGGGGCTCTTGGCAATCAGCCCCAGCATTTT. Translated, it gives CASRAGQGALGNQPQHF.

This clonotype was found a few times. The chain uses TRBV7-3 and TRBJ2-5; D may be TRBD2 (7 bases). V was pared by 2 bases and J by 5 bases, with 15 bases between. Germline V gene sequence: CDR1 SGHTA, CDR2 FQGTGA. This CDR3 has 15 amino acids. The CDR3: CASSLLGGRRETQYF. CDR3 sequence (DNA): TGTGCCAGCAGCTTACTCGGGGGGCGGAGGGAGACCCAGTACTTC.

The rearrangement links TRBV29-1 to TRBJ2-7, with 11 bases matching TRBD1. J lost 5 bases, V lost 4 bases, and 7 bases had no gene match. This CDR3 has 14 residues. CDR1 is SQVTM and CDR2 is ANQGSEA in the germline V gene. CDR3 DNA sequence: TGCAGCGTTGGTTGGGACAGGGGGAGGGACGAGCAGTACTTC. It specifies CSVGWDRGRDEQYF.

The rearrangement links TRBV5-6 to TRBJ2-7, with a possible D match to TRBD2 (6 bases). The CDR3 loop spans 14 amino acids. The V gene's germline CDR1 is SGHDT and CDR2 YYEEEE. The V gene lost 2 bases and the J gene lost 2 bases, with 11 bases spanning the gap. CDR3 amino acids: CASSLLAGAYEQYF. Here the CDR3 DNA reads TGTGCCAGCAGCTTACTAGCCGGAGCCTACGAGCAGTACTTC.

The chain couples TRBV7-3 to TRBJ2-2, with 11 bases that match TRBD2. The CDR3 length is 14 residues. J gave up 6 bases and V 5 bases, and 2 bases lay outside the gene matches. Germline lookup yields CDR1 SGHTA and CDR2 FQGTGA. The DNA for the CDR3 is TGTGCCAGCAGCCATAGCGGGAGGGCCGGGGAGCTGTTTTTT. Translating it yields CASSHSGRAGELFF.

This clonotype was detected only a few times. The rearrangement links TRBV7-9 to TRBJ2-5; D gene unclear. The CDR3 length is 12 residues. V was shortened by 5 bases and J by 5 bases, with 9 bases between the two germline ends. The germline V gene has CDR1 SEHNR and CDR2 FQNEAQ (reference sequence). CDR3 loop: CASSPLGETQYF. Written as DNA, the CDR3 is TGTGCCAGCAGCCCCCTCGGGGAGACCCAGTACTTC. The full variable domain, rest sourced from reference TRBV7-9 and TRBJ2-5, is DTGVSQNPRHKITKRGQNVTFRCDPISEHNRLYWYRQTLGQGPEFLTYFQNEAQLEKSRLLSDRFSAERPKGSFSTLEIQRTEQGDSAMYLCASSPLGETQYFGPGTRLLVL.

The chain employs TRBV4-1 and TRBJ1-3; D is possibly TRBD1 (6 bases). The V end lost 0 bases, the J end lost 8 bases, and 14 bases lay between the germline ends. Germline V gene sequence: CDR1 MGHRA, CDR2 YSYEKL. This CDR3 region has 15 residues. For the CDR3, the DNA is TGCGCCAGCAGCCAAGATTCCCAGGGGAGAGACACCATATATTTT. Its translation: CASSQDSQGRDTIYF.

This clonotype was picked up many times. The chain combines TRBV3-1 with TRBJ1-6; no clear D. CDR1 LGHDT and CDR2 YNNKEL come from the germline V gene (reference sequence). This CDR3 comprises 14 residues. V gave up 1 base and J gave up 8 bases, with 9 bases separating them. The CDR3 region is CASSQARNDSPLHF. CDR3 bases: TGTGCCAGCAGCCAAGCCAGGAATGATTCACCCCTCCACTTT.

The CDR3 sequence is CASRGGLAGLLSSYEQYF. The CDR3 bases are TGTGCCAGCAGGGGGGGACTAGCGGGCCTTTTAAGCTCCTACGAGCAGTACTTC. V is TRBV6-1 and J is TRBJ2-7; 12 nucleotides agree with TRBD2. This CDR3 is 18 amino acids long. Losses at the gene ends were 6 bases for V and 0 bases for J; bases not matched to a gene: 12. CDR1 and CDR2 from the germline V gene are MNHNS and SASEGT.

This clonotype occurred many times. The CDR3 sequence is CASSLTGADTQYF. CDR3 DNA: TGTGCCAGCAGCTTAACGGGTGCAGATACGCAGTATTTT. This rearrangement joins TRBV7-9 to TRBJ2-3; D gene ambiguous. CDR1 and CDR2 from the germline V gene are SEHNR and FQNEAQ (reference sequence). This CDR3 comprises 13 residues. Trimming removed 2 bases from V and 4 bases from J, with 7 bases in between. Combining the CDR3 with reference TRBV7-9 and TRBJ2-3 gives the whole variable domain DTGVSQNPRHKITKRGQNVTFRCDPISEHNRLYWYRQTLGQGPEFLTYFQNEAQLEKSRLLSDRFSAERPKGSFSTLEIQRTEQGDSAMYLCASSLTGADTQYFGPGTRLTVL.

This clonotype showed up many times. J is TRBJ2-7 and V is TRBV30; D may be TRBD2 (5 bases). The CDR3 has 12 residues. CDR1 is GTSNPN, CDR2 SVGIG, per germline (reference sequence). V lost 4 bases and J lost 6, with 13 bases in between. The CDR3 sequence is CAWNLGGAEQYF. Written as DNA, the CDR3 is TGTGCCTGGAACTTAGGAGGTGCCGAGCAGTACTTC.

V and J are TRBV29-1 and TRBJ2-7; D is tentatively TRBD1 or TRBD2 (7 bases each). Trimming stripped 3 bases from V and 6 bases from J, with 18 bases between. Germline V gene lookup returns CDR1 SQVTM and CDR2 ANQGSEA. The CDR3 is 14 residues long. CDR3 DNA sequence: TGCAGCGTTGACCCGACAGGGAGGGGGAGCGAGCAGTACTTC. It translates to CSVDPTGRGSEQYF.

This sequence joins TRBV6-6 and TRBJ2-5; D remains unclear. CDR3 length: 14 amino acids. Germline V gene sequence: CDR1 MNHNY, CDR2 SVGAGI (reference sequence). V was trimmed by 2 bases and J by 1 base, leaving 8 bases between them. The CDR3 DNA reads as TGTGCCAGCAGTTACAGGCCAGCCCAAGAGACCCAGTACTTC. Translating it yields CASSYRPAQETQYF.

The chain links TRBV5-1 to TRBJ2-3; D is possibly TRBD2 (5 bases). The CDR3 covers 15 residues. Germline CDR1 and CDR2: SGHRS and YFSETQ. Trimming took off 4 bases at V and 4 bases at J, with 16 bases between the two ends. The CDR3 nucleotides read TGCGCCAGCAGCGCGACGGGGTTGAAGGCAGATACGCAGTATTTT. Translated, it gives CASSATGLKADTQYF.

V is TRBV19 and J is TRBJ2-1; 8 bases line up with TRBD1. The CDR3 consists of 14 residues. J gave up 9 bases and V 4 bases, and 8 bases lay outside the gene matches. The germline V gene encodes CDR1 LNHDA and CDR2 SQIVND (reference sequence). The chain's CDR3 is CASSSQGAQGEQFF. The CDR3 DNA reads as TGTGCCAGTAGTAGTCAGGGGGCGCAAGGTGAGCAGTTCTTC.

The chain employs TRBV11-2 and TRBJ2-7; no clear D gene. The ends were cut back, 0 bases at V and 3 bases at J, with 9 bases in the middle. There are 14 residues in the CDR3. CDR1 and CDR2 (germline): SGHAT, FQNNGV. CDR3 sequence: CASSLEVMYYEQYF. CDR3 coding DNA: TGTGCCAGCAGCTTAGAGGTCATGTACTACGAGCAGTACTTC.